This TCR beta chain was observed in a study of identifying expanded T cells in peripheral blood. General study points: Technical replicates showed around 1.2 changed clones; approximately 2 weeks about 16.4; four weeks 19. Variance in clone template counts between approximately two-week samples significantly increased with total template count across all healthy donors.

Comments on this clone: Its antigen is still unknown.

Collection occurred without any documented infections or immune events in donors. Assay used: immunoSEQ multiplex PCR; TCRdb lists only in-frame clones, some missing. The sample consists of about 85,000 clones, around 89% of them appearing once. The sequencing input was blood. This clonotype originated in a person aged 18 to 75 in good health.

CDR3 DNA sequence: TGTGCCAGCAGCCCTTACATGGGGCGAATTTTGGCCGGGGAGCTGTTTTTT. The encoded protein is CASSPYMGRILAGELFF. The chain couples TRBV9 to TRBJ2-2; maybe TRBD1 (5 bases). Germline-derived CDR1 and CDR2 are SGDLS and YYNGEE. The CDR3 covers 17 residues. V dropped 4 bases and J dropped 6 bases, with 22 bases sitting between them.